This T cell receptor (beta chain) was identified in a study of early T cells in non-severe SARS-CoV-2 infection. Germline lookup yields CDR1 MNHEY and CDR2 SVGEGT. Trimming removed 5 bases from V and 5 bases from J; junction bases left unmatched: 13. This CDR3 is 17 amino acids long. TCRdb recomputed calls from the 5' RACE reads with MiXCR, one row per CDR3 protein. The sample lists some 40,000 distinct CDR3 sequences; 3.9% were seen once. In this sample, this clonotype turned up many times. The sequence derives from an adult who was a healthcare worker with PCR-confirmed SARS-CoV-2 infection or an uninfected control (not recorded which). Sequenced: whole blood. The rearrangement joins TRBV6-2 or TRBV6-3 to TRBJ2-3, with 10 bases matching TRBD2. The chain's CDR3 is CASSPQGVLAGIDTQYF. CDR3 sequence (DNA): TGTGCCAGCAGTCCACAGGGAGTACTAGCGGGAATAGATACGCAGTATTTT.